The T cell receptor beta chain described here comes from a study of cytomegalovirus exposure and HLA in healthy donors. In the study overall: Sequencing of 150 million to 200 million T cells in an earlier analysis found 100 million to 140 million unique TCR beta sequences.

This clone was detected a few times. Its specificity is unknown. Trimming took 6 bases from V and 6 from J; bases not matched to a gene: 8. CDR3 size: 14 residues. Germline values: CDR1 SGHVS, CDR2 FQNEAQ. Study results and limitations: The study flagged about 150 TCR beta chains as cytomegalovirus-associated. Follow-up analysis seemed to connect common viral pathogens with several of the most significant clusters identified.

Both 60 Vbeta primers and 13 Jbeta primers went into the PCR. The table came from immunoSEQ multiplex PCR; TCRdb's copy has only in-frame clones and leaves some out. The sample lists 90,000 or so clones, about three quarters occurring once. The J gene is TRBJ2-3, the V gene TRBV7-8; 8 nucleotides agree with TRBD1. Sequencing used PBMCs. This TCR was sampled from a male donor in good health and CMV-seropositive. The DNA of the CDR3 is TGTGCCAGCAGATTCAGGGGGCGGACGGATACGCAGTATTTT. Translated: CASRFRGRTDTQYF.